This T cell receptor (beta chain) was recovered during a study of T-cell memory formation after mild COVID-19. For the study at large: Largely, TCR clusters stayed within a single donor.

Study conclusions and caveats: Prior to infection, memory already included some responding clones, suggesting cross-reactive memory joined. Most CD4+ clones that shrank were in CM and EM, while CD8+ ones turned up in EMRA.

On this clonotype itself: Its specificity is unknown.

TCRdb redid the calling of the 5' RACE reads with MiXCR, one entry per CDR3 protein. Among 550,000 to 700,000 distinct CDR3 sequences, roughly 18% were seen once, and the ten largest hold around 11%. The sequenced sample was PBMCs or a T cell subset sorted from them (not recorded which). The TCR was taken from an adult woman who had mild COVID-19 (a few samples of this study predate the infection). Cell type and time point are not known.

For the CDR3, the DNA is TGCGCCAGCAGCAGCAACAGGGGCGTTGGGACCGGGGAGCTGTTTTTT. It translates to CASSSNRGVGTGELFF. The V call is TRBV5-1, the J call TRBJ2-2; TRBD1 agrees at 7 bases. The CDR3 is 16 amino acids. Germline-derived CDR1 and CDR2 are SGHRS and YFSETQ. Trimming cost V 4 bases and J 5 bases; bases outside gene matches: 11.